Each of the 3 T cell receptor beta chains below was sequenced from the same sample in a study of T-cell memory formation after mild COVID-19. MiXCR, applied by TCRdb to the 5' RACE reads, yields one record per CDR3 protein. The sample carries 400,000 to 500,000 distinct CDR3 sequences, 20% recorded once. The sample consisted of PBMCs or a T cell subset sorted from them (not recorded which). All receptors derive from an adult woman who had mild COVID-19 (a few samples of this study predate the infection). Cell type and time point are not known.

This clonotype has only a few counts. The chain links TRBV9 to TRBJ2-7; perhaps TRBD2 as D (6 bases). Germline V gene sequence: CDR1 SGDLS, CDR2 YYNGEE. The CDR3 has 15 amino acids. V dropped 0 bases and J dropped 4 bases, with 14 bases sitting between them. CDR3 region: CASSVEAGGLYEQYF. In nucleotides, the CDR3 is TGTGCCAGCAGCGTAGAAGCGGGCGGACTTTACGAGCAGTACTTC.

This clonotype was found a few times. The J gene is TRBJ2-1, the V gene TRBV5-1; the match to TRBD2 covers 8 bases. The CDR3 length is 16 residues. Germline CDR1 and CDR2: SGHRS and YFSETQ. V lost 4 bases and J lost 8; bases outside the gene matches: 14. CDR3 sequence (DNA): TGCGCCAGCAGCCTTCTTATGCGGGGGGCGCGGGATGAGCAGTTCTTC. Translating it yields CASSLLMRGARDEQFF.

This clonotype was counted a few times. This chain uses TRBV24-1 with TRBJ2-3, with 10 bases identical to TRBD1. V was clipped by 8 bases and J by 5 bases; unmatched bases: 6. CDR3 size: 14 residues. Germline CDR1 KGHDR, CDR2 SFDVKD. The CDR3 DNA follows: TGTGCCACCACCGGGACAGGGGAACAAGATACGCAGTATTTT. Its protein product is CATTGTGEQDTQYF.